This entry concerns a single T cell receptor (beta chain). Its antigen is still unknown. Methotrexate plus calcineurin inhibitor accompanied controls' myeloablative marrow transplants; sampling was 1 year later. The data are from a study of T cells after posttransplantation cyclophosphamide. General observations from the study: Donor-recipient repertoire similarity was low at 1-2 months, rising over year one. Skin or GI-infiltrating T cells shared few TRB sequences with blood. Recipient CMV seropositivity and CMV reactivation strongly tracked TRB clonality.

Some clones are missing from TCRdb's copy, which holds only in-frame ones; the method was immunoSEQ multiplex PCR. There are roughly 21,000 clones in the sample; 75% to 90% occur only once, and 1.5% to 2% lies in the top ten. V shed 5 bases and J shed 4 bases, with 15 bases lying between them. The germline V gene encodes CDR1 GTSNPN and CDR2 SVGIG (reference sequence). The length of the CDR3 is 13 residues. The receptor was isolated from a female patient aged 30 to 40 who received an allogeneic stem cell transplant from an unrelated donor, was CMV-positive, and had acute and chronic GVHD. Some T cells may have originated in the graft donor. Sample: PBMCs, taken around 370 days after allogeneic stem cell transplant with calcineurin inhibitor and methotrexate. The chain has TRBV30 and TRBJ2-7; weak D call: TRBD2 (6 bases). The CDR3 DNA is TGTGCCTGGGACGCTAGCGCACTTTACGAGCAGTACTTC. Amino acid sequence: CAWDASALYEQYF. The full variable domain, rest sourced from reference TRBV30 and TRBJ2-7, is SQTIHQWPATLVQPVGSPLSLECTVEGTSNPNLYWYRQAAGRGLQLLFYSVGIGQISSEVPQNLSASRPQDRQFILSSKKLLLSDSGFYLCAWDASALYEQYFGPGTRLTVT.